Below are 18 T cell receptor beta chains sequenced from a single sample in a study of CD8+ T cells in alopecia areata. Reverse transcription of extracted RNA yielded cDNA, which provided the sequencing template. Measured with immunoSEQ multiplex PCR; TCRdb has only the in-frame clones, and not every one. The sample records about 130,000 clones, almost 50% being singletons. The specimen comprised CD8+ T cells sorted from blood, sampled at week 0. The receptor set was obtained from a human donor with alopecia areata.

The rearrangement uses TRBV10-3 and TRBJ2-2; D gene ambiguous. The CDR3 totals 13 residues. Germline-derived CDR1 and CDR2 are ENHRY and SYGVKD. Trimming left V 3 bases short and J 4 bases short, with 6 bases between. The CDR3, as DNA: TGTGCCATCAGTGAACCTGGCACCGGGGAGCTGTTTTTT. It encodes CAISEPGTGELFF.

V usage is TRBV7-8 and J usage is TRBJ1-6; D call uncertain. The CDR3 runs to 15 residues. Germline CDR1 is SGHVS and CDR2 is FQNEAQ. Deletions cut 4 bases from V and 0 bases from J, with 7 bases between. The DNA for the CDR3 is TGTGCCAGCAGCTCGCATTACTCCTATAATTCACCCCTCCACTTT. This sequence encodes CASSSHYSYNSPLHF.

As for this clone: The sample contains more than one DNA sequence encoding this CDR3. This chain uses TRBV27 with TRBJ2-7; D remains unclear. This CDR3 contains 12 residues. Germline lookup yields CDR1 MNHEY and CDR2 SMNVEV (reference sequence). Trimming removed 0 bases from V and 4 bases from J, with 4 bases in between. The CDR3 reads CASSLSGYEQYF. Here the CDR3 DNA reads TGTGCCAGCAGTTTATCAGGTTACGAGCAGTACTTC.

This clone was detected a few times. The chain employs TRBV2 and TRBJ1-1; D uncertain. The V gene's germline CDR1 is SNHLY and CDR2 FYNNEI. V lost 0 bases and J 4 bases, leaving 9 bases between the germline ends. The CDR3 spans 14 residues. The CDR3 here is CASSEAYRPTEAFF. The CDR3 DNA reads TGTGCCAGCAGTGAAGCTTACAGACCCACTGAAGCTTTCTTT.

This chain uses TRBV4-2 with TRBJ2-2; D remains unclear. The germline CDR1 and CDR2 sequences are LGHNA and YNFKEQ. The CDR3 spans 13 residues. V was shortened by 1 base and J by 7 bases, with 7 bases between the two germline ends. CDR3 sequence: CASSQGVDGELFF. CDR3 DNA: TGTGCCAGCAGCCAAGGGGTAGACGGGGAGCTGTTTTTT.

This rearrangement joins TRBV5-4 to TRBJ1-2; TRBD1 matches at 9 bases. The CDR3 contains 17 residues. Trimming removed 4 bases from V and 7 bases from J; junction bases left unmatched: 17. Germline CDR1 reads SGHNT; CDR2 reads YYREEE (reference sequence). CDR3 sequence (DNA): TGTGCCAGCAGCCGCCCCGGGACAGGGCCAGGGACGCGTGGCTACACCTTC. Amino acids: CASSRPGTGPGTRGYTF. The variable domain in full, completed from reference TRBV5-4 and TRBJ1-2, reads ETGVTQSPTHLIKTRGQQVTLRCSSQSGHNTVSWYQQALGQGPQFIFQYYREEENGRGNFPPRFSGLQFPNYSSELNVNALELDDSALYLCASSRPGTGPGTRGYTFGSGTRLTVV.

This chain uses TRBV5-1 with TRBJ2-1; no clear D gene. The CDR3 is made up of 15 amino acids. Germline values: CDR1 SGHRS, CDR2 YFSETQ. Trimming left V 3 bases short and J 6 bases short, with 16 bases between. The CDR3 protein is CASSSTGPPVNEQFF. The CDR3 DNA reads TGCGCCAGCAGCTCAACCGGGCCCCCAGTCAATGAGCAGTTCTTC.

The chain's CDR3 is CASSSPEAWYTQYF. The DNA of the CDR3 is TGTGCCAGCAGCTCCCCCGAGGCTTGGTATACGCAGTATTTT. The rearrangement links TRBV7-2 to TRBJ2-3; D is undetermined. The germline CDR1 and CDR2 sequences are SGHTA and FQGNSA. This CDR3 is 14 amino acids long. V gave up 4 bases and J gave up 7 bases, with 15 bases separating them.

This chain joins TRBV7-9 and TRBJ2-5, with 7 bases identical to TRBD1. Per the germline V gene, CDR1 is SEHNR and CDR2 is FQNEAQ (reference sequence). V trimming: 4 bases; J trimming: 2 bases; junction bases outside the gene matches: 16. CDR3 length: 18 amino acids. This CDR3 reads CASSSHALDREDQETQYF. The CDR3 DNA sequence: TGTGCCAGCAGCTCTCACGCACTAGACAGGGAAGATCAAGAGACCCAGTACTTC.

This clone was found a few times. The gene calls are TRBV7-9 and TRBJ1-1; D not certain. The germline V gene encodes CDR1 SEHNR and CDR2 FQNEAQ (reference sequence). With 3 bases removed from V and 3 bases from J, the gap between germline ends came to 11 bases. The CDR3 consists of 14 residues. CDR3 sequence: CASSFQTPDTEAFF. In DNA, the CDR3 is TGTGCCAGCAGCTTCCAGACGCCGGACACTGAAGCTTTCTTT.

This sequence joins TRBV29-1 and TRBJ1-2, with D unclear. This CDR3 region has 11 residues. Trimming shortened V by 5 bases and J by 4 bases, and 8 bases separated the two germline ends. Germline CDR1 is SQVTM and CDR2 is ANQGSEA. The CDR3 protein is CSVLGGYGYTF. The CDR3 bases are TGCAGCGTTCTCGGTGGCTATGGCTACACCTTC.

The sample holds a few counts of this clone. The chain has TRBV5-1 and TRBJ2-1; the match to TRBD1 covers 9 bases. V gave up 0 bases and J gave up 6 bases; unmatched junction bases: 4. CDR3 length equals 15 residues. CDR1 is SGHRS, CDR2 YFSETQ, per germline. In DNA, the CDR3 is TGCGCCAGCAGCTTGGCGACAGGGGGGATCAATGAGCAGTTCTTC. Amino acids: CASSLATGGINEQFF.

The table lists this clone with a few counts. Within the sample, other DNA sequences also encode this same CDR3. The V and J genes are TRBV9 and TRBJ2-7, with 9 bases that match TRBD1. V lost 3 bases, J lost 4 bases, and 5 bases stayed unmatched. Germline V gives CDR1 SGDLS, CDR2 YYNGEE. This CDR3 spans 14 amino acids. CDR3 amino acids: CASSAGTGLYEQYF. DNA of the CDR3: TGTGCCAGCAGCGCCGGGACAGGGTTATACGAGCAGTACTTC. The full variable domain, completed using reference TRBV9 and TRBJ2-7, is DSGVTQTPKHLITATGQRVTLRCSPRSGDLSVYWYQQSLDQGLQFLIQYYNGEERAKGNILERFSAQQFPDLHSELNLSSLELGDSALYFCASSAGTGLYEQYFGPGTRLTVT.

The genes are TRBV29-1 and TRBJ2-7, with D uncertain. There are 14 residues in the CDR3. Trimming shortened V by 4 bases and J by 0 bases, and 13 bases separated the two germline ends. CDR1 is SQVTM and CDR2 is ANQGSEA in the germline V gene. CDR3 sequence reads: CSVVGGVLSYEQYF. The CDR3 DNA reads TGCAGCGTTGTGGGTGGGGTACTCTCCTACGAGCAGTACTTC.

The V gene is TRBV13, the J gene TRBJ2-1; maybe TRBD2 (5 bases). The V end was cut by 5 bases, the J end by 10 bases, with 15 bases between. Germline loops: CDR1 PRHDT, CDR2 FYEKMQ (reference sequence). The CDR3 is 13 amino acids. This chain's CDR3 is CASSPESTGEQFF. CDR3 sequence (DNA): TGTGCCAGCAGCCCCGAGAGTACGGGGGAGCAGTTCTTC.

The DNA of the CDR3 is TGTGCCAGCAGAACCGGGACTAGGGACACAGATACGCAGTATTTT. Translating gives CASRTGTRDTDTQYF. J is TRBJ2-3 and V is TRBV6-5; 8 bases fit TRBD2. The trim removed 6 bases at V and 2 bases at J, leaving 7 bases unmatched. Germline CDR1 MNHEY, CDR2 SVGAGI. There are 15 residues in the CDR3.

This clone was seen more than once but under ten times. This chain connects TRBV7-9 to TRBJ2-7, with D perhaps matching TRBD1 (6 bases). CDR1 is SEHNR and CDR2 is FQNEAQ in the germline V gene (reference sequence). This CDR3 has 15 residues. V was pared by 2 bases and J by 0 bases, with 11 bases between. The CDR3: CASSLPQGSSYEQYF. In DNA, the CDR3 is TGTGCCAGCAGCTTACCACAGGGTAGCTCCTACGAGCAGTACTTC.

The CDR3 sequence is CASSSQTGQGFDNYGYTF. The DNA of the CDR3 is TGTGCCAGCAGCTCGCAAACGGGACAGGGATTTGACAACTATGGCTACACCTTC. The rearrangement uses TRBV5-6 and TRBJ1-2, with 9 bases matching TRBD1. Losses at the gene ends were 3 bases for V and 2 bases for J; bases not matched to a gene: 14. The CDR3 sequence is 18 residues long. Germline CDR1 reads SGHDT; CDR2 reads YYEEEE.